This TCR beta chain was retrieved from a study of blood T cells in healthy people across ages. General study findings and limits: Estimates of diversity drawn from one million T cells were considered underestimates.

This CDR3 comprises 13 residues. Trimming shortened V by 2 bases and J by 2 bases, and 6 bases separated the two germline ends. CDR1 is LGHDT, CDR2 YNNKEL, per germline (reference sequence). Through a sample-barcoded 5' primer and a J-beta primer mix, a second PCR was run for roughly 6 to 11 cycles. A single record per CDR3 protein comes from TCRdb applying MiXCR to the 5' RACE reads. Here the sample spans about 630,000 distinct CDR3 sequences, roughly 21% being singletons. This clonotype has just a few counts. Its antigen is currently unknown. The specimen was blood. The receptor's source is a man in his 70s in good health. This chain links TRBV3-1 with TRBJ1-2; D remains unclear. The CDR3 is CASSQSFNYGYTF. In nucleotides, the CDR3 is TGTGCCAGCAGCCAATCCTTCAACTATGGCTACACCTTC.